A single sample gave rise to the 28 T cell receptor beta chains below, sequenced in a study of T cell responses to AZD1222 COVID-19 vaccine (dated by TCRdb to 2020 to 2022). The sample's time point label is to be understood as: baseline before first vaccination. Receptors were amplified or captured by the immunoSEQ multiplex PCR assay. TCRdb re-hosts the immuneACCESS table, in-frame sequences only. Its copies lack some clones; in the studies checked, an unresolved V gene accounts for under half of them, and the cause for the rest is not known. In this sample the table shows about 180,000 clones, 80% to 90% of which occur a single time. The ten largest clones take up 6.5% to 8.5% of the sample. The specimen comprised peripheral blood, sampled on day 0 of AZD1222 vaccination. Receptors originate from an adult in good health.

V usage is TRBV5-1 and J usage is TRBJ1-1; maybe TRBD1 (5 bases). The germline V gene has CDR1 SGHRS and CDR2 YFSETQ. V shed 2 bases and J shed 2 bases, with 13 bases lying between them. The CDR3 is 15 amino acids. The CDR3, as DNA: TGCGCCAGCAGCTTCGGGGCAATAGGTAACACTGAAGCTTTCTTT. Its protein product is CASSFGAIGNTEAFF.

The V and J genes are TRBV19 and TRBJ2-3; D gene uncertain. Trimming took 2 bases from V and 1 from J, leaving 13 bases between them. The germline gives CDR1 LNHDA, CDR2 SQIVND (reference sequence). The length of the CDR3 is 16 residues. CDR3: CASSISGRFGTDTQYF. The CDR3 coding sequence is TGTGCCAGTAGTATATCAGGCAGATTCGGCACAGATACGCAGTATTTT.

The chain joins TRBV7-3 to TRBJ1-1; TRBD1 aligns across 8 bases. After removal of 1 base from V and 4 bases from J, the junction contained 2 bases not matched to a gene. There are 14 residues in the CDR3. Germline V gene lookup returns CDR1 SGHTA and CDR2 FQGTGA. CDR3 sequence (DNA): TGTGCCAGCAGCTTAAAGGGGACAGGCACTGAAGCTTTCTTT. Its translation is CASSLKGTGTEAFF.

This clone has more than one count but fewer than ten. The rearrangement uses TRBV19 and TRBJ2-7, with no clear D. The germline V gene encodes CDR1 LNHDA and CDR2 SQIVND (reference sequence). The V gene lost 6 bases and the J gene lost 0 bases, with 9 bases spanning the gap. The CDR3 loop spans 13 amino acids. For the CDR3, the DNA is TGTGCCAGTAGCGATGGCCTCTCCTACGAGCAGTACGTC. This sequence encodes CASSDGLSYEQYV.

The CDR3 reads CASSSGTGADTQYF. The CDR3 DNA reads as TGTGCCAGCAGTTCCGGGACAGGGGCAGATACGCAGTATTTT. The rearrangement uses TRBV28 and TRBJ2-3, with 10 bases that match TRBD1. The CDR3 length is 14 residues. CDR1 is MDHEN and CDR2 is SYDVKM in the germline V gene. Trimming took 4 bases from V and 4 from J; bases not matched to a gene: 2. Together with reference TRBV28 and TRBJ2-3, the CDR3 gives the full variable domain: DVKVTQSSRYLVKRTGEKVFLECVQDMDHENMFWYRQDPGLGLRLIYFSYDVKMKEKGDIPEGYSVSREKKERFSLILESASTNQTSMYLCASSSGTGADTQYFGPGTRLTVL.

The chain employs TRBV6-1 and TRBJ2-5, with 8 bases aligning to TRBD1. Germline V lookup: CDR1 MNHNS, CDR2 SASEGT. The trim removed 0 bases at V and 4 bases at J, leaving 4 bases unmatched. The CDR3 covers 15 residues. CDR3 DNA: TGTGCCAGCAGTGAAGCAATAACAGGGGGAGAGACCCAGTACTTC. Protein: CASSEAITGGETQYF.

The genes are TRBV28 and TRBJ1-4; 10 nucleotides line up with TRBD1. The CDR3 extends over 15 amino acids. V gave up 5 bases and J gave up 5 bases; unmatched junction bases: 5. Germline loops: CDR1 MDHEN, CDR2 SYDVKM. The CDR3 loop is CASSPPGQGNEKLFF. For the CDR3, the DNA is TGTGCCAGCAGTCCTCCGGGACAGGGGAATGAAAAACTGTTTTTT.

The chain uses TRBV25-1 and TRBJ1-5; D may be TRBD1 (5 bases). Germline CDR1 is MGHDK and CDR2 is SYGVNS. The CDR3 covers 14 residues. V lost 3 bases to trimming and J lost 6 bases, with 12 bases between them. CDR3: CASSEAGFGQPQHF. Here the CDR3 DNA reads TGTGCCAGCAGTGAGGCAGGGTTTGGTCAGCCCCAGCATTTT.

The chain has TRBV6-1 and TRBJ2-3; maybe TRBD2 (6 bases). This CDR3 contains 14 residues. CDR1 is MNHNS, CDR2 SASEGT, per germline. The ends were cut back, 2 bases at V and 5 bases at J, with 11 bases in the middle. DNA for the CDR3: TGTGCCAGCAGTGAAACTGGGGGGTTAGATACGCAGTATTTT. Its protein is CASSETGGLDTQYF.

This sequence joins TRBV4-3 and TRBJ1-1; 8 nucleotides match TRBD1. This CDR3 region has 12 residues. The V segment lost 8 bases and the J segment 4 bases; nucleotides outside the gene matches: 3. Germline V gives CDR1 LGHNA, CDR2 YSLEER. CDR3 sequence reads: CASGQGGTEAFF. CDR3 nucleotide sequence: TGCGCCAGCGGACAGGGCGGCACTGAAGCTTTCTTT.

CDR3 region: CASSWGSRLNTEAFF. CDR3 nucleotides: TGTGCCAGCAGTTGGGGCAGCCGCTTGAACACTGAAGCTTTCTTT. V gene TRBV28 combines with J gene TRBJ1-1, with D possibly matching TRBD1 (5 bases). This CDR3 spans 15 amino acids. Trimming took off 4 bases at V and 0 bases at J, with 12 bases between the two ends. Germline lookup yields CDR1 MDHEN and CDR2 SYDVKM. The full variable domain, completed using reference TRBV28 and TRBJ1-1, is DVKVTQSSRYLVKRTGEKVFLECVQDMDHENMFWYRQDPGLGLRLIYFSYDVKMKEKGDIPEGYSVSREKKERFSLILESASTNQTSMYLCASSWGSRLNTEAFFGQGTRLTVV.

J is TRBJ1-4 and V is TRBV5-1, with D hard to call. V lost 0 bases and J 3 bases, leaving 6 bases between the germline ends. CDR1 and CDR2 from the germline V gene are SGHRS and YFSETQ. The CDR3 has 14 amino acids. This chain's CDR3 is CASSLGWANEKLFF. The CDR3 DNA is TGCGCCAGCAGCTTGGGATGGGCTAATGAAAAACTGTTTTTT.

The chain is built from TRBV21-1 and TRBJ1-2; no DNA check was done on the table's D call, TRBD1. TRBV21-1 is noted as a pseudogene. The CDR3 extends over 21 amino acids. The CDR3 bases are TGTGCCAGCAGCAAAGGGGACCGCGCCGGCAGGGGCGGTTCGGCTAACTATGGCTACACCTTC. Encoded protein: CASSKGDRAGRGGSANYGYTF.

The table lists this clone with a count of one. This rearrangement joins TRBV7-8 to TRBJ1-4; 9 bases agree with TRBD1. There are 15 residues in the CDR3. Germline values: CDR1 SGHVS, CDR2 FQNEAQ. With 5 bases clipped from V and 10 bases from J, the junction kept 11 bases outside the gene matches. The CDR3 DNA is TGTGCCAGCAGCGAACCGGGACAGGGTATTGGAAAACTGTTTTTT. The encoded protein is CASSEPGQGIGKLFF.

The chain is built from TRBV6-6 and TRBJ2-5; D ambiguous. Germline V gene lookup returns CDR1 MNHNY and CDR2 SVGAGI (reference sequence). V shed 5 bases and J shed 3 bases, with 10 bases lying between them. This CDR3 is built from 13 residues. The CDR3 reads CASSEAIEETQYF. CDR3 nucleotide sequence: TGTGCCAGCAGTGAGGCGATAGAAGAGACCCAGTACTTC.

V is TRBV4-2 and J is TRBJ1-2; D is unresolved. Deletions cut 1 base from V and 5 bases from J, with 11 bases between. This CDR3 is 14 amino acids long. Germline V gene sequence: CDR1 LGHNA, CDR2 YNFKEQ. CDR3: CASSQVNSGYGYTF. For the CDR3, the DNA is TGTGCCAGCAGCCAAGTTAACAGTGGTTATGGCTACACCTTC.

This chain uses TRBV25-1 with TRBJ2-1; D is undetermined. The CDR3 is 11 residues long. V lost 4 bases and J lost 4, with 2 bases in between. Germline CDR1 MGHDK, CDR2 SYGVNS. As DNA, the CDR3 is TGTGCCAGCAGTGCGTACAATGAGCAGTTCTTC. The encoded protein is CASSAYNEQFF.

This chain connects TRBV7-2 to TRBJ2-5, with TRBD1 matching 9 bases. The CDR3 length is 14 residues. After removal of 5 bases from V and 1 base from J, the junction contained 2 bases not matched to a gene. The V gene's germline CDR1 is SGHTA and CDR2 FQGNSA. CDR3 sequence (DNA): TGTGCCAGCAGCGTGGGACAGGGCCAAGAGACCCAGTACTTC. This gives the protein CASSVGQGQETQYF.

This chain connects TRBV14 to TRBJ1-2; maybe TRBD1 (5 bases). CDR3 length equals 14 residues. Germline-derived CDR1 and CDR2 are SGHDN and FVKESK. V gave up 1 base and J gave up 7 bases, with 13 bases separating them. CDR3 in amino acids: CASSQVLGAAGYTF. The CDR3 DNA is TGTGCCAGCAGCCAAGTGCTAGGGGCTGCTGGCTACACCTTC.

Worth noting for this clone: The junction differs from germline at one of its ends, possibly a read error. V is TRBV6-1 and J is TRBJ1-1, with D unclear. The V gene's germline CDR1 is MNHNS and CDR2 SASEGT. The CDR3 runs 14 residues. CDR3 sequence: CANSKREGNTEAFF. In DNA form, the CDR3 reads TGTGCCAACAGTAAGAGGGAGGGGAACACTGAAGCTTTCTTT.

The V call is TRBV5-5, the J call TRBJ1-4, with D hard to call. This CDR3 region has 14 residues. Germline V gives CDR1 SGHKS, CDR2 YYEKEE (reference sequence). The V and J ends lost 1 base and 4 bases respectively, with 8 bases between them. CDR3 amino acids: CASSLHTDNEKLFF. The CDR3 DNA sequence: TGTGCCAGCAGCTTGCACACCGATAATGAAAAACTGTTTTTT.

The V and J genes are TRBV19 and TRBJ2-5; D might be TRBD2 (6 bases). The CDR3 sequence is 15 residues long. CDR1 and CDR2 from the germline V gene are LNHDA and SQIVND (reference sequence). The V gene lost 5 bases and the J gene lost 4 bases, with 17 bases spanning the gap. The CDR3 loop reads CASSRGDGARETQYF. In DNA form, the CDR3 reads TGTGCCAGTAGTCGCGGGGATGGGGCAAGAGAGACCCAGTACTTC.

The chain's CDR3 is CATSVTGLNTGELFF. As DNA, the CDR3 is TGTGCCACCAGTGTGACAGGGTTAAACACCGGGGAGCTGTTTTTT. The V and J genes are TRBV24-1 and TRBJ2-2; 7 bases map to TRBD1. From germline, CDR1 is KGHDR and CDR2 SFDVKD. V shed 5 bases, J shed 2 bases, and the junction held 4 bases outside the gene matches. The CDR3 runs 15 residues.

The chain carries TRBV6-6 and TRBJ1-6; D remains unclear. Germline V gene lookup returns CDR1 MNHNY and CDR2 SVGAGI (reference sequence). The CDR3 is 14 amino acids. Deletions cut 0 bases from V and 6 bases from J, with 6 bases between. The CDR3 reads CASSYSPINSPLHF. The CDR3 nucleotides read TGTGCCAGCAGTTACTCGCCGATTAATTCACCCCTCCACTTT.

V and J are TRBV5-1 and TRBJ2-5, with 9 bases lining up with TRBD1. Trimming took 7 bases from V and 4 from J; bases not matched to a gene: 8. The germline CDR1 and CDR2 sequences are SGHRS and YFSETQ. The CDR3 totals 14 residues. The CDR3 spells CASGTTGGGETQYF. The CDR3 coding sequence is TGCGCCAGCGGGACGACAGGGGGAGGAGAGACCCAGTACTTC.

The chain combines TRBV6-5 with TRBJ2-7, with D perhaps matching TRBD1 (6 bases). The germline V and J ends were trimmed by 5 bases and 3 bases, with 8 bases remaining between them. The germline V gene encodes CDR1 MNHEY and CDR2 SVGAGI. The CDR3 runs to 12 residues. As DNA, the CDR3 is TGTGCCAGCAGTACAGGGTTCTACGAGCAGTACTTC. Amino acid sequence: CASSTGFYEQYF.

This rearrangement joins TRBV4-3 to TRBJ2-2; 9 positions match TRBD1. The V gene's germline CDR1 is LGHNA and CDR2 YSLEER. V shed 3 bases and J 6 bases; nucleotides not matched to a gene: 14. The CDR3 covers 18 residues. In DNA, the CDR3 is TGCGCCAGCAGCCAGCGGAGGACAGGGGTGATGTCGGCCGGGGAGCTGTTTTTT. Translating gives CASSQRRTGVMSAGELFF.

To note about this clone: At one boundary the junction diverges from the germline segment, which might be a read error. CDR3 nucleotides: TGTGCCAGCAGCTTCGGGCGGAGCTCCCACGAGCAGTACTTC. Residues: CASSFGRSSHEQYF. The rearrangement uses TRBV5-5 and TRBJ2-7; the D is unclear. CDR3 length equals 14 residues. CDR1 SGHKS and CDR2 YYEKEE come from the germline V gene (reference sequence).